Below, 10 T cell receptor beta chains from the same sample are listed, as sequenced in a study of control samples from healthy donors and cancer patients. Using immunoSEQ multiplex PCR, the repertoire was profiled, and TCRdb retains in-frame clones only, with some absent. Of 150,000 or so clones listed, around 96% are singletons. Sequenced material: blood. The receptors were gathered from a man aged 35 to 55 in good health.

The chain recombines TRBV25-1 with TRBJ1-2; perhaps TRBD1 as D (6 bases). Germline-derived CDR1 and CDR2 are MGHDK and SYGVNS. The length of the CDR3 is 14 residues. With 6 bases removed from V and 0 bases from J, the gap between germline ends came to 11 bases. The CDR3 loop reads CASSARTANYGYTF. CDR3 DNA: TGTGCCAGCAGCGCCAGGACAGCTAACTATGGCTACACCTTC.

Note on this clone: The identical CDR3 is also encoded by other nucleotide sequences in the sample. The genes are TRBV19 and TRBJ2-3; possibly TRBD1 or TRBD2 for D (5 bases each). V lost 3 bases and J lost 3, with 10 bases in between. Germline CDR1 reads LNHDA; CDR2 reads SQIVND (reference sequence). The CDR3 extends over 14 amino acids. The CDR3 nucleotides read TGTGCCAGTAGTATTTTTGGGGGAACAGATACGCAGTATTTT. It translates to CASSIFGGTDTQYF.

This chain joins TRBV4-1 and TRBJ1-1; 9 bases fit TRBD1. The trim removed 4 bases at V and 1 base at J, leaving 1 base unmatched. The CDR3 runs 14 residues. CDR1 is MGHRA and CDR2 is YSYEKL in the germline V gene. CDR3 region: CASSLGQGNTEAFF. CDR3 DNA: TGCGCCAGCAGCCTGGGACAGGGGAACACTGAAGCTTTCTTT.

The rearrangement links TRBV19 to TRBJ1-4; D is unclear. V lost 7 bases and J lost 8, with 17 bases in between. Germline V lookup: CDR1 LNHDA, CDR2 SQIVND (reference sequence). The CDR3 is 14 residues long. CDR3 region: CASTRRPEEEKLFF. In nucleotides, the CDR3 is TGTGCCAGTACCCGGAGGCCGGAGGAAGAAAAACTGTTTTTT.

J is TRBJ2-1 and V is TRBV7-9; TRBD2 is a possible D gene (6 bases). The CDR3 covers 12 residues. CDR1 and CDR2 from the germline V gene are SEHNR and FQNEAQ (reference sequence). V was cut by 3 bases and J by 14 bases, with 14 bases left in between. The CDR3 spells CASSFYATGEFF. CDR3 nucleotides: TGTGCCAGCAGCTTCTACGCCACGGGGGAGTTCTTC.

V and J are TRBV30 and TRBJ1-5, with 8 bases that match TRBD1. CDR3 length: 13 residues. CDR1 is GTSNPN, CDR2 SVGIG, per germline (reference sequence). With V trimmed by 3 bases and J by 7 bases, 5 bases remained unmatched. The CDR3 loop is CAWSPTGEQPQHF. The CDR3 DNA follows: TGTGCCTGGAGCCCGACAGGGGAGCAGCCCCAGCATTTT.

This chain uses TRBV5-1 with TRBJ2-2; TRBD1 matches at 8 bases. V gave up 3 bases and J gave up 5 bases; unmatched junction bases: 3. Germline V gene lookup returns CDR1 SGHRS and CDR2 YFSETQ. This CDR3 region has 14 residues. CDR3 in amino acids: CASSWQGATGELFF. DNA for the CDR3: TGCGCCAGCAGCTGGCAGGGGGCAACCGGGGAGCTGTTTTTT.

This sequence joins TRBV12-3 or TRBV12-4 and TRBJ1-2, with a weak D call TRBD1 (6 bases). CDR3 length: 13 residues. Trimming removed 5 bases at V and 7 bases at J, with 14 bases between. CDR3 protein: CASSIRGGSGYTF. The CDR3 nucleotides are TGTGCCAGCAGTATCCGGGGGGGCAGTGGCTACACCTTC.

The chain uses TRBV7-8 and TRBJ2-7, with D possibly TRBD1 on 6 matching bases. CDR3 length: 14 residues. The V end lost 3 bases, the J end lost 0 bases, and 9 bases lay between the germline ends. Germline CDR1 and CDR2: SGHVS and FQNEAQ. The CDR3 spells CASSFSGASYEQYF. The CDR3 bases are TGTGCCAGCAGCTTTTCAGGGGCCTCCTACGAGCAGTACTTC.

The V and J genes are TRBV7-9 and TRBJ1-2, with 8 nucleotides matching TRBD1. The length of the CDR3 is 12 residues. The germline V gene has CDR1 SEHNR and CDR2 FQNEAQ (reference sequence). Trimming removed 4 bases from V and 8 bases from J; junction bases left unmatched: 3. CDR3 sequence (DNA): TGTGCCAGCAGCTCAGGACAGGGAGGCTACACCTTC. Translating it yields CASSSGQGGYTF.